A few counts support the clone carrying this TCR beta chain. Authors of the study amplified TCR beta CDR3 regions from RNA transcripts. An initial round of RT-PCR targeting the TCR CDR3 relied on the HTBI primer set. TCRdb re-called the multiplex PCR reads with MiXCR, one entry per CDR3 protein. The sample yields about 460,000 distinct CDR3 sequences, around a fifth seen once. This entry is derived from a study of T cells in Graves' hyperthyroidism and ophthalmopathy. Trimming shortened V by 8 bases and J by 7 bases, and 21 bases separated the two germline ends. The CDR3 sequence is 14 residues long. CDR1 is LGHDT and CDR2 is YNNKEL in the germline V gene (reference sequence). It was approximately 9.4 ml of fresh peripheral blood that supplied the PBMCs.

The sequence derives from a woman in her 70s with Graves' ophthalmopathy. The gene calls are TRBV3-1 and TRBJ2-7; a possible D gene is TRBD2 (5 bases). The sequencing sample was made of blood. The CDR3 nucleotides are TGTGCCAGCCGAACGGGATCACGGTGGTGGGAGCAGTACTTC. Translated: CASRTGSRWWEQYF.